This TCR beta chain is from a study of T-cell reconstitution after alpha-beta-depleted transplantation in children. A TCRbeta library incorporating unique molecular identifiers was prepared. TCRdb independently ran MiXCR on the PCR reads; one entry per CDR3 protein. The sample holds under 750,000 distinct CDR3 sequences, under 30% seen once. The CDR3 consists of 14 residues. Germline V gene sequence: CDR1 SQVTM, CDR2 ANQGSEA. V lost 5 bases and J lost 2; bases outside the gene matches: 6. Ten or more counts support this clonotype. Its antigen remains unknown. Study-level results: Reportedly, alpha-beta T cells present about two months post-transplant originated from several hundred expanded clones of graft origin. T cells produced anew were the main source of T-cell counts and diversity one year after transplant.

The chain combines TRBV29-1 with TRBJ2-3; 8 nucleotides line up with TRBD1. Sequencing was performed on PBMCs, mostly from graft donor cells, taken 360 days after TCRalphabeta/CD19-depleted stem cell transplant. The receptor was isolated from a boy in the first two years of life who had a stem cell transplant for acute myeloid leukemia, so the T cells may come from the graft donor. In DNA, the CDR3 is TGCAGCGTTAGCTCGGGACAGGTCACAGATACGCAGTATTTT. Translating it yields CSVSSGQVTDTQYF.